This T cell receptor (beta chain) was captured in a study of blood T cell repertoires in COVID-19. Overall study context: The analysed material was cDNA or gDNA that came from T cells, B-cell-depleted T cells, or PBMCs.

Germline V CDR1 and CDR2: GTSNPN, SVGIG (reference sequence). This CDR3 region has 14 residues. Unmatched junction bases numbered 7, after V lost 3 bases and J lost 6 bases. Sequencing was performed with immunoSEQ multiplex PCR; in TCRdb, only in-frame clones are kept and a portion is missing. The sample contains about 260,000 clones, 75% to 90% of which appear only once. Participants' own reports of clinical history determined their cohort assignment. Sequencing used PBMCs or T cells enriched from blood (not recorded which). V is TRBV30 and J is TRBJ2-3, with TRBD1 matching 9 bases. This receptor was obtained from a man aged 45-60 years who had been exposed to COVID-19. The CDR3 coding sequence is TGTGCCTGGAGGGGGACAGGGTCTCGGGATACGCAGTATTTT. Translating it yields CAWRGTGSRDTQYF. The complete variable domain, with remaining parts taken from reference TRBV30 and TRBJ2-3, reads SQTIHQWPATLVQPVGSPLSLECTVEGTSNPNLYWYRQAAGRGLQLLFYSVGIGQISSEVPQNLSASRPQDRQFILSSKKLLLSDSGFYLCAWRGTGSRDTQYFGPGTRLTVL.